What follows are 8 T cell receptor beta chains derived from one specimen sequenced in a study of radiation and T cells in renal cell carcinoma. The sample's time point: blood 4 weeks post-SBRT, at nephrectomy. Treatment here: 15 Gy SBRT to primary tumor, nephrectomy 4 weeks later. Clones were sequenced by immunoSEQ multiplex PCR, and TCRdb holds only the in-frame ones, with some missing. The sample carries tens of thousands of clones, 82% recorded once. Sequenced here: blood, sampled from a patient whose treatment included radiotherapy and nephrectomy. The origin of the receptors is a woman in her seventies with renal cell carcinoma.

This rearrangement joins TRBV2 to TRBJ2-3, with TRBD1 as a possible D gene (5 bases). Germline V gene data show CDR1 as SNHLY and CDR2 as FYNNEI. The CDR3 contains 13 residues. V shed 8 bases and J shed 0 bases, with 9 bases lying between them. The CDR3: CASSGMSTDTQYF. Here the CDR3 DNA reads TGTGCCAGCTCAGGGATGAGCACAGATACGCAGTATTTT.

The chain couples TRBV29-1 to TRBJ2-5; 7 nucleotides match TRBD1. The J call may be in error: the DNA end matches TRBJ2-7 better. This CDR3 comprises 13 residues. Per germline, CDR1 SQVTM and CDR2 ANQGSEA. The CDR3 reads CSVMTQGAYEQYF. CDR3 bases: TGCAGCGTTATGACCCAGGGGGCCTACGAGCAGTACTTC.

J is TRBJ2-3 and V is TRBV30, with 12 bases matching TRBD2. There are 15 residues in the CDR3. Trimming cost V 2 bases and J 5 bases; bases outside gene matches: 5. Per germline, CDR1 GTSNPN and CDR2 SVGIG (reference sequence). The CDR3 DNA reads TGTGCCTGGAGTCTAGCGGGAGGGCCGGGAGATACGCAGTATTTT. Translated, it gives CAWSLAGGPGDTQYF.

This chain joins TRBV6-5 and TRBJ1-2, with 9 bases matching TRBD1. The CDR3 loop spans 15 amino acids. CDR1 is MNHEY, CDR2 SVGAGI, per germline. The J segment lost 4 bases and the V segment lost 4 bases, leaving 7 bases of the junction unmatched. This chain's CDR3 is CASSSRDRVIYGYTF. In nucleotides, the CDR3 is TGTGCCAGCAGTTCCCGGGACAGGGTGATCTATGGCTACACCTTC.

This chain connects TRBV7-9 to TRBJ1-4; D is uncertain. The V end was cut by 3 bases, the J end by 7 bases, with 21 bases between. The CDR3 has 17 residues. CDR1 is SEHNR, CDR2 FQNEAQ, per germline (reference sequence). The CDR3 DNA is TGTGCCAGCAGCTTGCGCGGGCCTGGGGAGGAAAGTGAAAAACTGTTTTTT. Translated: CASSLRGPGEESEKLFF.

The chain carries TRBV9 and TRBJ2-2; D gene unclear. V was trimmed by 4 bases and J by 5 bases, leaving 12 bases between them. The CDR3 has 14 amino acids. In germline, CDR1 is SGDLS, CDR2 YYNGEE. CDR3 coding DNA: TGTGCCAGCAGCACAGTTGAGGTAACCGGGGAGCTGTTTTTT. The encoded protein is CASSTVEVTGELFF.

This clone was seen only a few times. The rearrangement joins TRBV2 to TRBJ1-1; D call uncertain. The V gene lost 3 bases and the J gene lost 1 base, with 12 bases spanning the gap. The V gene's germline CDR1 is SNHLY and CDR2 FYNNEI. The CDR3 sequence is 15 residues long. CDR3 protein: CASSEKGTENTEAFF. CDR3 nucleotide sequence: TGTGCCAGCAGTGAGAAGGGAACAGAGAACACTGAAGCTTTCTTT.

The rearrangement uses TRBV6-5 and TRBJ1-2; D gene ambiguous. The length of the CDR3 is 14 residues. Germline V gene data show CDR1 as MNHEY and CDR2 as SVGAGI. The V and J ends lost 0 bases and 8 bases respectively, with 13 bases between them. The CDR3 DNA follows: TGTGCCAGCAGTTACTCGAGATCGCCTGGGGGCTACACCTTC. This sequence encodes CASSYSRSPGGYTF.